This T cell receptor (beta chain) was captured in a study of radiation and T cells in renal cell carcinoma. General study findings and limits: No pretreatment tumor biopsies were available for baseline clonotypes.

Remarks on this clone: Its antigen is currently unknown.

The sample's time point: baseline pretreatment blood. Treatment: 15 Gy SBRT to primary tumor, nephrectomy 4 weeks later. Sequencing was performed with immunoSEQ multiplex PCR; in TCRdb, only in-frame clones are kept and a portion is missing. The repertoire holds some 100,000 clones, with 82% as singletons. The V end lost 0 bases, the J end lost 2 bases, and 8 bases lay between the germline ends. Germline CDR1 SGHRS, CDR2 YFSETQ. The CDR3 is made up of 14 amino acids. The J gene is TRBJ1-1, the V gene TRBV5-1, with D possibly TRBD1 on 5 matching bases. This TCR came from a man aged 55 to 69 with renal cell carcinoma. The sequencing used blood, collected from a patient whose treatment included radiotherapy and nephrectomy. CDR3: CASSLEQANTEAFF. Here the CDR3 DNA reads TGCGCCAGCAGCTTGGAACAGGCCAACACTGAAGCTTTCTTT.